This TCR beta chain is drawn from a study of T cell responses to AZD1222 COVID-19 vaccine (dated by TCRdb to the early 2020s). General notes on the study: TCR sequencing was performed for 230 to 250 trial participants, of whom about 200 were given two doses of AZD1222 and roughly 25 were given two doses of MenACWY control vaccine. Trial participants were enrolled by age into 18-55, 56-69 and 70-plus year subgroups, with about 150, 27 and 61 TCR-sequenced participants respectively.

This specimen's time point label, per the study, means: baseline before first vaccination. This sample's treatment or condition label indicates: meningococcal conjugate vaccine given as trial control. Samples from vaccinated people were obtained from the UK trials COV001 and COV002, which included a single-blind randomized controlled phase 2/3 trial of AZD1222 (ChAdOx1 nCoV-19) in healthy adults. For TCRbeta chain sequencing, PBMC samples were collected from trial participants at day 0 and at day 28 after the second dose. Broad study findings and their caveats: Because no day 14 peak-response samples were available, repertoires were characterized only after the peak T cell response. Conclusions about previously exposed vaccinees were limited because only a handful of AZD1222 recipients were SARS-CoV-2 seropositive at baseline. Nearly half of unique spike-specific TCRs reportedly recognized epitopes outside regions mutated in the B.1.351 and B.1.1.7 variants. CD4 TCRs associated with the vaccine covered the entire spike protein, and the dominant responses were in regions 160-218 and 743-854. The 56-69-year group was small, and its depth increase did not reach significance, likely because of low power. Participants were mostly white British and included more females than males, and it was suggested by the authors that clonal diversity may have been underestimated. Spike-specific TCR breadth and depth rose significantly after two AZD1222 doses compared with day 0 and with MenACWY recipients.

The CDR3 regions of human TCRbeta chains were subjected to immunosequencing. From the authors' description of their analysis: Repertoire TCRs were matched against a reference library of SARS-CoV-2-specific TCRs generated with the MIRA antigen-specificity platform. Breadth meant the fraction of unique TCRs that were SARS-CoV-2-associated, whereas depth meant the fraction of total T cells that were SARS-CoV-2-associated. Using the MIRA data, every spike-specific TCR was mapped to the spike region that the TCR reacted to and assigned to either a CD4 or a CD8 class. Log10-transformed breadth and depth values were compared by one-way ANOVA with Sidak's multiple comparisons tests. Not all clones reach the TCRdb copy of this immuneACCESS table, which keeps in-frame sequences only. Checked studies attribute under half of the gap to unresolved V genes and leave the rest unexplained. V, J and clone size derive from that table, while D and trimming were established from the DNA sequence. The sample records about 130,000 clones, around 90% of which are singletons. The top ten clones comprise 18% of the sample.

The CDR3 runs 15 amino acids, cysteine and phenylalanine included. Of the read, only the CDR3 DNA is kept; its 45 bases are in frame from base 1. Trimming accounts for 7 bases at V and 0 bases at J, while the number of junction bases matched to no gene is 7. In the germline V gene (reference sequence), CDR1 corresponds to SEHNR and CDR2 to FQNEAQ. Regarding this clone: Its binding antigen is unknown. There are no base qualities to consult, and no much larger clone falls within one base.

This specimen consisted of peripheral blood, obtained on day 0 of MenACWY control vaccination. This chain joins TRBV7-9 to TRBJ2-3; TRBD1 matches 7 bases in the middle. The receptor was isolated from an adult in good health. The CDR3 reads CASNPGQTSTDTQYF. The DNA is as follows: TGTGCCAGCAACCCGGGACAGACAAGCACAGATACGCAGTATTTT.